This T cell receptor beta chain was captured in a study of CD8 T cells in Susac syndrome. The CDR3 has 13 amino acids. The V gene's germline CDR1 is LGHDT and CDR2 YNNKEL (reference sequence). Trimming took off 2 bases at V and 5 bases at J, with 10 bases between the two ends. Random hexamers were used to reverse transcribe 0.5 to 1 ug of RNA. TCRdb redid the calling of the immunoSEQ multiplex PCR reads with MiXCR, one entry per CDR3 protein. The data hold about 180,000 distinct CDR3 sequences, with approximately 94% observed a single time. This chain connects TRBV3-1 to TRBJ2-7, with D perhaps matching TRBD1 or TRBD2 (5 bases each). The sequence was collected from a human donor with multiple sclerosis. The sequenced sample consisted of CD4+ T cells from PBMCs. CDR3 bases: TGTGCCAGCAGCCAAAGGGGACGTAACGAGCAGTACTTC. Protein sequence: CASSQRGRNEQYF.